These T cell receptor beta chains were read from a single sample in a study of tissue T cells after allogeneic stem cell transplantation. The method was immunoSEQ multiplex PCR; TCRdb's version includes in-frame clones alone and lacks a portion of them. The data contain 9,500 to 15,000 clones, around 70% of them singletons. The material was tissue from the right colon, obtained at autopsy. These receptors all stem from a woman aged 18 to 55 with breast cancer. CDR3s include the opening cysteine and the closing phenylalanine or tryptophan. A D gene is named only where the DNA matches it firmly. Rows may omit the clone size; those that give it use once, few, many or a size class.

DNA: TGTGCTATTACGTTGGGGCATTTT
CDR3: CAITLGHF
V: TRBV7-7
size: NA
J: TRBJ1-5
D: NA

DNA: TGTGCTAGTGGTTTGGATACAGGGGGCACTGAAGCTTTCTTT
CDR3: CASGLDTGGTEAFF
V: TRBV12-5
size: NA
J: TRBJ1-1
D: TRBD1

DNA: TGTGCCAGCAGCACACGGACAGGGGCAGAGGGCGAAAAACTGTTTTTT
CDR3: CASSTRTGAEGEKLFF
V: TRBV3-1/TRBV3-2
size: NA
J: TRBJ1-4
D: TRBD1

DNA: TGTGCCAGCAGCGTGAGTGGACTAGAACCGGATACGCAGTATTTT
CDR3: CASSVSGLEPDTQYF
V: TRBV9
size: NA
J: TRBJ2-3
D: TRBD2

DNA: TGTGCCAGCAGCACAACAGGGGGGGACGGAGAGACCCAGTACTTC
CDR3: CASSTTGGDGETQYF
V: TRBV7-2
size: NA
J: TRBJ2-5
D: NA

DNA: TGTGCCAGCAGTTTATCGACGGGGAGCTATGGCTACACCTTC
CDR3: CASSLSTGSYGYTF
V: TRBV27
size: NA
J: TRBJ1-2
D: NA

DNA: TGTGCCAGCAGTGAACAGGGGGGGTATGGCTACACCTTC
CDR3: CASSEQGGYGYTF
V: TRBV25-1
size: few
J: TRBJ1-2
D: TRBD1

DNA: TGCGCCAGCAGCTTCACAGGGACCCCCTACGAGCAGTACTTC
CDR3: CASSFTGTPYEQYF
V: TRBV5-1
size: NA
J: TRBJ2-7
D: NA

DNA: TGTGCCAGCTCACCCCCTACAGGGGTCGACGAGACCCAGTACTTC
CDR3: CASSPPTGVDETQYF
V: TRBV18
size: NA
J: TRBJ2-5
D: TRBD1

DNA: TGCAGCGTCCCGACTAGCGGCTCCTACAATGAGCAGTTCTTC
CDR3: CSVPTSGSYNEQFF
V: TRBV29-1
size: NA
J: TRBJ2-1
D: TRBD2

DNA: TGTGCCAGCAGCCCCGCCACAGGGGAAAATTCACCCCTCCACTTT
CDR3: CASSPATGENSPLHF
V: TRBV7-2
size: few
J: TRBJ1-6
D: TRBD1

DNA: TGTGCCAGCAGCCCCAGGGAGAGTATCAAGCAGTACTTC
CDR3: CASSPRESIKQYF
V: TRBV7-3
size: NA
J: TRBJ2-7
D: NA

DNA: TGTGCCAGCAGTTACACTAGCGCTGCCGGGGAGCTGTTTTTT
CDR3: CASSYTSAAGELFF
V: TRBV6-2/TRBV6-3
size: NA
J: TRBJ2-2
D: TRBD2

DNA: TGTGCCAGCAGTTCCGGGACAGGAGATTCACCCCTCCACTTT
CDR3: CASSSGTGDSPLHF
V: TRBV21-1
size: NA
J: TRBJ1-6
D: NA

DNA: TGTGCCAGCAGTTACTCGACGAATAGCGGGGGGTTCACGGTGAACATTCAGTACTTC
CDR3: CASSYSTNSGGFTVNIQYF
V: TRBV6-2/TRBV6-3
size: NA
J: TRBJ2-4
D: TRBD2

DNA: TGCGCCAGCAGCCTCTCCAGCGGGGGGATCAATGAGCAGTTCTTC
CDR3: CASSLSSGGINEQFF
V: TRBV5-1
size: NA
J: TRBJ2-1
D: TRBD2

DNA: TGTGCCAGCAGTTTCGGCCCCAATCAGCCCCAGCATTTT
CDR3: CASSFGPNQPQHF
V: TRBV27
size: NA
J: TRBJ1-5
D: NA

DNA: TGTGCTAGCAGCTTAGACAGGAGTAGGGAGACCCAGTACTTC
CDR3: CASSLDRSRETQYF
V: TRBV7-7
size: few
J: TRBJ2-5
D: NA

DNA: TGCGCCAGCAGCCAAGGGACAGACAAAGAGACCCAGTACTTC
CDR3: CASSQGTDKETQYF
V: TRBV4-3
size: NA
J: TRBJ2-5
D: NA

DNA: TGTGCCACCAGCCCTCGGGCGGATAGAAGAGAGCCCCAGTACTTC
CDR3: CATSPRADRREPQYF
V: TRBV15
size: once
J: TRBJ2-5
D: NA

DNA: TGTGCCAGCAGCTTAGGGGGAGGAACCGGGGAGCTGTTTTTT
CDR3: CASSLGGGTGELFF
V: TRBV5-6
size: NA
J: TRBJ2-2
D: NA

DNA: TGTGCCAGCAGCTCCGGAGGGGCGGGGGGCTACGAGCAGTACTTC
CDR3: CASSSGGAGGYEQYF
V: TRBV7-8
size: NA
J: TRBJ2-7
D: TRBD2

DNA: TGTGCCAGCAGTCGGACAGGGGGCGTAAATGAGCAGTTCTTC
CDR3: CASSRTGGVNEQFF
V: TRBV6-4
size: NA
J: TRBJ2-1
D: TRBD1

DNA: TGTGCCAGCAGCTTGGACAGACACTATGGCTACACCTTC
CDR3: CASSLDRHYGYTF
V: TRBV5-6
size: NA
J: TRBJ1-2
D: NA

DNA: TGTGCCTGGAGGCGACCCGATTTCGCCTATAATTCACCCCTCCACTTT
CDR3: CAWRRPDFAYNSPLHF
V: TRBV30
size: medium-sized
J: TRBJ1-6
D: NA

DNA: TGTGCCAGCAGCCTAAGCCGGGGGGAAAAACTGTTTTTT
CDR3: CASSLSRGEKLFF
V: TRBV7-3
size: NA
J: TRBJ1-4
D: NA

DNA: TGTGCCAGCAGCCAACTGGACAGGGGAGGCTACACCTTC
CDR3: CASSQLDRGGYTF
V: TRBV3-1/TRBV3-2
size: NA
J: TRBJ1-2
D: TRBD1

DNA: TGTGCCACGAAAGAAGGAGGGGTTGACACCGGGGAGCTGTTTTTT
CDR3: CATKEGGVDTGELFF
V: TRBV28
size: NA
J: TRBJ2-2
D: NA

DNA: TGTGCCAGCAGGATATCTGCAGGTGACTATGGCTACACCTTC
CDR3: CASRISAGDYGYTF
V: TRBV27
size: once
J: TRBJ1-2
D: NA

DNA: TGTGCCAGCAGCCAGGGGGGATACACCGGGGAGCTGTTTTTT
CDR3: CASSQGGYTGELFF
V: TRBV11-3
size: NA
J: TRBJ2-2
D: NA

DNA: TGTGCCAGCAGTTTTACCGCCCAAGAGACCCAGTACTTC
CDR3: CASSFTAQETQYF
V: TRBV27
size: NA
J: TRBJ2-5
D: NA

DNA: TGTGCCAGCAGCTCAACTACCTTATACGAGCAGTACTTC
CDR3: CASSSTTLYEQYF
V: TRBV7-9
size: few
J: TRBJ2-7
D: NA

DNA: TGTGCCAGCAGTGGCGTTTTCACTAGCGGCTCCTACGAGCAGTACTTC
CDR3: CASSGVFTSGSYEQYF
V: TRBV6-2/TRBV6-3
size: NA
J: TRBJ2-7
D: TRBD2

DNA: TGTGCCAGCTCGGGATGGACATCTGTCGCCTACGAGCAGTACTTC
CDR3: CASSGWTSVAYEQYF
V: TRBV27
size: few
J: TRBJ2-7
D: NA

DNA: TGTGCCAGCAGTGAAGTGACGGGCGATATCGAAAAACTGTTTTTT
CDR3: CASSEVTGDIEKLFF
V: TRBV6-1
size: NA
J: TRBJ1-4
D: NA

DNA: TGTGCCAGTAGCCCGGGGGACCAAGAGACCCAGTACTTC
CDR3: CASSPGDQETQYF
V: TRBV19
size: NA
J: TRBJ2-5
D: NA

DNA: TGTGCCACCAGCAGAGGGGGGGCAATGACAGATACGCAGTATTTT
CDR3: CATSRGGAMTDTQYF
V: TRBV15
size: once
J: TRBJ2-3
D: NA

DNA: TGTGCCACCCTCTTCTTCGGGGGCCTAGCCAAAAACATTCAGTACTTC
CDR3: CATLFFGGLAKNIQYF
V: TRBV24-1
size: NA
J: TRBJ2-4
D: NA

DNA: TGTGCCAGCTGGGGCGGGAGTTCGTACGAGCAGTACTTC
CDR3: CASWGGSSYEQYF
V: TRBV5-6
size: NA
J: TRBJ2-7
D: TRBD2

DNA: TGTGCCAGCAGCTTGGCCGGCAGGGCGGGCACCGGGGAGCTGTTTTTT
CDR3: CASSLAGRAGTGELFF
V: TRBV5-4
size: NA
J: TRBJ2-2
D: NA

DNA: TGTGCCAGCAGCTTAGTAATAGCGGGGGGTAACACAGATACGCAGTATTTT
CDR3: CASSLVIAGGNTDTQYF
V: TRBV7-8
size: once
J: TRBJ2-3
D: TRBD2

DNA: TGCGCCAGCAGCCCCATGGGTGCTAGCGGGCCCCTTTCCTACAATGAGCAGTTCTTC
CDR3: CASSPMGASGPLSYNEQFF
V: TRBV4-1
size: NA
J: TRBJ2-1
D: TRBD2

DNA: TGTGCCACCAGTGTCACAGGCACCGGGGAGCTGTTTTTT
CDR3: CATSVTGTGELFF
V: TRBV24-1
size: few
J: TRBJ2-2
D: NA

DNA: TGTGCCAGCAGCAAAACAGACTCTGGGGCCAACGTCCTGACTTTC
CDR3: CASSKTDSGANVLTF
V: TRBV13
size: NA
J: TRBJ2-6
D: NA

DNA: TGCGCCAGCAGACCGGGGGGAAGTGGAAACACCATATATTTT
CDR3: CASRPGGSGNTIYF
V: TRBV5-1
size: once
J: TRBJ1-3
D: NA

DNA: TGCAGCGTTGAAAGCAGGGGGAGCGAAAAACTGTTTTTT
CDR3: CSVESRGSEKLFF
V: TRBV29-1
size: once
J: TRBJ1-4
D: TRBD1